This T cell receptor beta chain was sequenced for a study of T-cell memory formation after mild COVID-19. Points on this clonotype: Its antigen is currently unknown.

TCRdb called the 5' RACE reads again in MiXCR, with one record for every CDR3 protein. The sample contains a few hundred thousand distinct CDR3 sequences, less than 25% of which appear only once. Study-wide results and limits: Cross-reactive memory apparently joined, as some responding clones appeared in pre-infection memory.

Germline CDR1 reads ENHRY; CDR2 reads SYGVKD. The ends lost 11 bases at V and 5 bases at J; junction bases unmatched: 5. CDR3 size: 13 residues. This sequence joins TRBV10-3 and TRBJ2-3; TRBD2 matches at 12 bases. This sequence was found in a man between 18 and 35 years old who had mild COVID-19 (a few samples of this study predate the infection). Cell type and time point are not known. Specimen: PBMCs or a T cell subset sorted from them (not recorded which). The CDR3 DNA follows: TGTGCCTTGACTAGCGGGGGACAAGATACGCAGTATTTT. Encoded protein: CALTSGGQDTQYF.